Sequencing of this TCR beta chain was carried out in a study of CD8+ T cells in alopecia areata. The CDR3 totals 17 residues. CDR1 and CDR2 from the germline V gene are MNHEY and SMNVEV (reference sequence). V was cut by 5 bases and J by 2 bases, with 16 bases left in between. Treatment here: oral pan-JAK inhibitor, 5-10 mg twice daily. Isolated RNA was reverse transcribed into cDNA used as the sequencing template. The assay was immunoSEQ multiplex PCR, and TCRdb's table has in-frame clones only and misses some. This table has around 270,000 clones, roughly 64% appearing once. The sequenced sample was CD4+ T cells sorted from blood, obtained at week 24, from a patient treated with tofacitinib. The genes are TRBV27 and TRBJ2-6; no definite D call. The clonotype comes from a human donor with alopecia areata. CDR3 sequence reads: CASSTTLLSTGANVLTF. Written as DNA, the CDR3 is TGTGCCAGCAGTACCACATTATTATCCACTGGGGCCAACGTCCTGACTTTC.